Described below is a single T cell receptor beta chain sequence and its context. Antigen specificity is unknown. V shed 1 base, J shed 2 bases, and the junction held 13 bases outside the gene matches. The CDR3 has 20 residues. The germline V gene has CDR1 LNHDA and CDR2 SQIVND (reference sequence). As for treatment: 15 to 20 received Ad26.COV2.S at low or high dose, single or two shots; about 5 received placebo; per-sample allocation not given. Day 63 following the first vaccine or placebo injection was when the samples were taken. A Boston donor was an adult aged 18-55 years. Data came from immunoSEQ multiplex PCR; TCRdb stores just in-frame clones and leaves some out. Here the sample spans around 450,000 clones, 90% being singletons. These data originate in a study of Ad26.COV2.S vaccination and SARS-CoV-2 variants. Study context: In the study, Ad26.COV2.S was injected intramuscularly once, or twice 56 days apart. Study results and limitations: Once vaccination had occurred, spike-specific CD8+ and CD4+ T cell responses reportedly showed substantial breadth.

The sample consisted of peripheral blood, taken in a trial of Ad26.COV2.S vaccine versus placebo. V and J are TRBV19 and TRBJ2-1; 11 bases are shared with TRBD2. This TCR came from a person aged 18-60 years who received the Ad26.COV2.S COVID-19 vaccine or a placebo. The CDR3 loop is CASSIGDASGRKGTYNEQFF. Here the CDR3 DNA reads TGTGCCAGTAGTATAGGAGACGCTAGCGGGAGGAAGGGGACCTACAATGAGCAGTTCTTC.